This T cell receptor beta chain was documented in a study of T cells in Graves' hyperthyroidism and ophthalmopathy. Study conclusions and caveats: Most expanded thyroid clonotypes above 0.001 also appeared in blood.

Uncontrolled infection, other autoimmune disease, pregnancy or lactation led to exclusion. A few counts support this clonotype. As yet, its antigen is unknown. Amplified TCR beta CDR3 regions came from RNA transcripts. First-round RT-PCR targeting the TCR CDR3 was performed with the HTBI primer set. TCRdb re-called the multiplex PCR reads through MiXCR, storing one row per CDR3 protein. The repertoire has roughly 400,000 distinct CDR3 sequences, about 14% of them found once; the top ten carry 25% to 30%. The sample consisted of blood. The receptor comes from a man aged 50-60 years with Graves' ophthalmopathy.

CDR3 nucleotide sequence: TGTGCCAGCAGTTACCCCACAGATACGCAGTATTTT. Translated, it gives CASSYPTDTQYF. V usage is TRBV6-5 and J usage is TRBJ2-3; D gene uncertain. This CDR3 comprises 12 residues. Trimming took 2 bases from V and 2 from J, leaving 2 bases between them. Germline CDR1 is MNHEY and CDR2 is SVGAGI.